The present entry profiles one T cell receptor (beta chain) with its context. Per germline, CDR1 GTSNPN and CDR2 SVGIG (reference sequence). The CDR3 has 13 amino acids. V gave up 2 bases and J gave up 0 bases, with 5 bases separating them. These data originate in a study of technical replicates of blood from a few donors. Clones were read by immunoSEQ multiplex PCR, and TCRdb kept only the in-frame ones, dropping some. In the table there are roughly 76,000 clones, 70% to 90% of which are singletons. The chain carries TRBV30 and TRBJ1-3, with D hard to call. This clonotype was sampled from a human donor in good health. Some clones in this sample may be carry-over from other donors' samples. Sequenced input: PBMCs. The CDR3, as DNA: TGTGCCTGGAGTACGGGCTCTGGAAACACCATATATTTT. This encodes CAWSTGSGNTIYF.